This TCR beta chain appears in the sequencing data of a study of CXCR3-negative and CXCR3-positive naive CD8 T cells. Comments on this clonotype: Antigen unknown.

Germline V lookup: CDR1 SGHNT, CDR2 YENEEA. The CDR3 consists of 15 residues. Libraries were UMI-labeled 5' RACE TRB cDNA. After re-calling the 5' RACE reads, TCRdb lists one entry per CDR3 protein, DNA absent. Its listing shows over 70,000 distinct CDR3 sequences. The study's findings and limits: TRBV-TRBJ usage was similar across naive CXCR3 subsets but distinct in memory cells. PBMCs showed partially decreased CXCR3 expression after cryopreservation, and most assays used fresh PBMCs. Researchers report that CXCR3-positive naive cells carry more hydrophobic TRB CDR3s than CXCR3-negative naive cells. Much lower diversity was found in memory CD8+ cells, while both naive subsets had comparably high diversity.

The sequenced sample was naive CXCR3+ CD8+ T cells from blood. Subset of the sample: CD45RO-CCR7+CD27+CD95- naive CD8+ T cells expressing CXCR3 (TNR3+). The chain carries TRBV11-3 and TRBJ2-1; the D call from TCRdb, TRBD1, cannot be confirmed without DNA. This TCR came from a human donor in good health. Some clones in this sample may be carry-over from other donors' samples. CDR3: CASSLEQVPYNEQFF.